This TCR beta chain emerged from a study of blood T cell repertoires in COVID-19. The wider study: The United States, Italy and Spain provided the acute and convalescent COVID-19 samples.

In the source study's methods: For nucleated cells, counts were estimated from reference gene primer amplification. Measured with immunoSEQ multiplex PCR; TCRdb has only the in-frame clones, and not every one. Clone size and V and J calls were adopted from that table, with D and trimming inferred from the DNA. The data hold around 100,000 clones, with about 79% observed a single time. The germline V and J ends were trimmed by 4 bases and 4 bases, with 21 bases remaining between them. There are 18 residues in the CDR3. The germline CDR1 and CDR2 sequences are SGHRS and YFSETQ. This clone turned up a few times.

The V gene is TRBV5-1, the J gene TRBJ1-6, with a tentative D call TRBD1 (6 bases). The TCR comes from a woman older than 75 with active or convalescent COVID-19. Sequenced input: peripheral blood. The CDR3 sequence: CASSAGALYQGYNSPLHF. The CDR3, as DNA: TGCGCCAGCAGCGCGGGGGCCCTCTATCAGGGGTATAATTCACCCCTCCACTTT.